This TCR beta chain derives from a study of memory CD4+ T cells and cytomegalovirus serostatus. CDR3 length: 14 residues. Germline V lookup: CDR1 SEHNR, CDR2 FQNEAQ (reference sequence). Single viable CD3+CD4+CD8-CD45RO+ cells were sorted as the memory CD4+ T cells. After thawing, CD4+ T cells were positively selected. The protocol was immunoSEQ multiplex PCR, while the TCRdb copy is restricted to in-frame clones and leaves out a portion. The sample yields 40,000 or so clones, roughly four fifths seen once. With regard to this clone: Germline is not matched at one junction end, which may reflect a read error.

The chain has TRBV7-9 and TRBJ2-3; 8 bases line up with TRBD2. Specimen: memory CD4+ T cells from blood. The clonotype comes from an adult in good health and CMV-seronegative. The CDR3 here is CASSLAAGGPSCRF. CDR3 coding DNA: TGTGCCAGCAGCTTAGCGGCGGGGGGCCCCTCCTGTCGTTTT.